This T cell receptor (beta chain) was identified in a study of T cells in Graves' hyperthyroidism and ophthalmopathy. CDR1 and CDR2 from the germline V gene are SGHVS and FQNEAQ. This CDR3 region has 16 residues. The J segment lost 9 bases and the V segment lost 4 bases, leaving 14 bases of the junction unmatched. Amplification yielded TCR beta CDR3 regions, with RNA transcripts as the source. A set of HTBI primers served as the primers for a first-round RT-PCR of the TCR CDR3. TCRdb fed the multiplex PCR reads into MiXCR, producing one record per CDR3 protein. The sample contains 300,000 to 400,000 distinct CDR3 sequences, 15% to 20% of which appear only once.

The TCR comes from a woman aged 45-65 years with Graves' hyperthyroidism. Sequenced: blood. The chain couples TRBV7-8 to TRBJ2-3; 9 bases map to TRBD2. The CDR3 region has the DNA TGTGCCAGCAGCTCCGGTCCGCGGGGGGGGGGGGGGACGCAGTATTTT. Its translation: CASSSGPRGGGGTQYF.